Listed here are 24 T cell receptor beta chains from one sample, sequenced in a study of T cell repertoires in cytomegalovirus infection. MiXCR, applied by TCRdb to the reads, yields one record per CDR3 protein. The sample yields 310,000 or so distinct CDR3 sequences, approximately 25% seen once. These receptors' antigens are unknown. The input for sequencing was cultured PBMCs, taken from culture after CMV antigen stimulation. Receptors originate from a human donor in good health (CMV status not recorded). Some clones in this sample may be carry-over from other donors' samples.

The rearrangement uses TRBV6-5 and TRBJ2-2; 11 bases line up with TRBD2. The CDR3 runs 16 residues. The J segment lost 2 bases and the V segment lost 6 bases, leaving 5 bases of the junction unmatched. CDR1 and CDR2 (germline): MNHEY, SVGAGI. The CDR3 region is CASSPSGRSNTGELFF. CDR3 nucleotides: TGTGCCAGCAGCCCTAGCGGGAGGTCAAACACCGGGGAGCTGTTTTTT.

This chain joins TRBV5-8 and TRBJ2-5, with D tentatively TRBD2 (6 bases). This CDR3 has 15 residues. CDR1 and CDR2 (germline): SGHTS, YDEGEE. V was pared by 4 bases and J by 1 base, with 14 bases between. The CDR3 bases are TGTGCCAGCAGCCCGTGGGGGGTCAGCCAAGAGACCCAGTACTTC. The encoded protein is CASSPWGVSQETQYF.

V is TRBV6-1 and J is TRBJ2-5, with D hard to call. The CDR3 spans 14 residues. Between the trimmed V and J ends, which lost 2 bases and 4 bases, there was a span of 11 bases. Per germline, CDR1 MNHNS and CDR2 SASEGT. For the CDR3, the DNA is TGTGCCAGCAGTGAAATGGTGGGATCAGAGACCCAGTACTTC. Residues: CASSEMVGSETQYF.

This clonotype was counted only a few times. The junction does not match germline at one end; this may be a read error. CDR3 residues: CASSPWNAEAFF. The CDR3 region has the DNA TGTGCCAGCAGCCCTTGGAACGCTGAAGCTTTCTTT. The V gene is TRBV5-4, the J gene TRBJ1-1; D gene uncertain. The V gene's germline CDR1 is SGHNT and CDR2 YYREEE (reference sequence). The CDR3 is 12 residues long.

As to this clonotype: A much larger clone differs from this one at a single base, so this may be a read error. This rearrangement joins TRBV7-2 to TRBJ2-7; D is unclear. Germline loops: CDR1 SGHTA, CDR2 FQGNSA. The CDR3 loop spans 16 amino acids. Trimming removed 5 bases from V and 5 bases from J, with 22 bases in between. CDR3 DNA: TGTGCCAGCAGCCTACGCTCCGATACGCAAAAGAACGAGCAGTACTTC. Amino acid sequence: CASSLRSDTQKNEQYF.

In its sample, this clonotype was seen a few times. The J gene is TRBJ1-1, the V gene TRBV20-1, with 9 bases that match TRBD1. V lost 5 bases and J lost 4; bases outside the gene matches: 8. The CDR3 runs 14 residues. Germline V lookup: CDR1 DFQATT, CDR2 SNEGSKA (reference sequence). CDR3 nucleotide sequence: TGCAGTGCTCCGGGACAGGGAAAAATCACTGAAGCTTTCTTT. Translated: CSAPGQGKITEAFF.

This clonotype was observed many times. The chain joins TRBV7-2 to TRBJ2-7; 15 bases align to TRBD2. The germline CDR1 and CDR2 sequences are SGHTA and FQGNSA. The CDR3 has 20 amino acids. V lost 5 bases to trimming and J lost 0 bases; unmatched junction nucleotides: 14. CDR3 DNA sequence: TGTGCCAGCAGCCGATCGGGAGGACTAGCGGGAGGGCCGAACTCCTACGAGCAGTACTTC. This sequence encodes CASSRSGGLAGGPNSYEQYF.

This clonotype was counted only a few times. This chain connects TRBV19 to TRBJ1-5, with TRBD1 identical over 10 bases. Looked up from germline, CDR1 is LNHDA and CDR2 is SQIVND (reference sequence). The J segment lost 3 bases and the V segment lost 7 bases, leaving 6 bases of the junction unmatched. This CDR3 is built from 15 residues. The CDR3 protein is CASTSGQGNNQPQHF. Written as DNA, the CDR3 is TGTGCCAGTACCTCGGGACAGGGGAACAATCAGCCCCAGCATTTT.

The sample holds many counts of this clonotype. The chain recombines TRBV7-2 with TRBJ1-1; perhaps TRBD1 as D (5 bases). The CDR3 loop spans 15 amino acids. Germline V gene sequence: CDR1 SGHTA, CDR2 FQGNSA. The V end was cut by 0 bases, the J end by 3 bases, with 11 bases between. CDR3 protein: CASSLAEGRYTEAFF. The DNA for the CDR3 is TGTGCCAGCAGCTTAGCCGAGGGGAGATACACTGAAGCTTTCTTT.

This clonotype occurred a few times. The J gene is TRBJ2-5, the V gene TRBV7-8, with D perhaps TRBD2 (5 bases). The CDR3 is 15 residues long. Between the trimmed V and J ends, which lost 2 bases and 1 base, there was a span of 11 bases. Germline CDR1 and CDR2: SGHVS and FQNEAQ. CDR3 protein: CASSLRMGAQETQYF. CDR3 DNA: TGTGCCAGCAGCTTAAGGATGGGAGCCCAAGAGACCCAGTACTTC.

In its sample, this clonotype was seen a few times. The rearrangement joins TRBV6-2 or TRBV6-3 to TRBJ2-5, with a possible D match to TRBD2 (5 bases). Germline-derived CDR1 and CDR2 are MNHEY and SVGEGT. The CDR3 contains 15 residues. The V gene lost 5 bases and the J gene lost 1 base, with 14 bases spanning the gap. DNA for the CDR3: TGTGCCAGCAGTAGCGGTGAAGTCTTCCAAGAGACCCAGTACTTC. Protein product: CASSSGEVFQETQYF.

The chain has TRBV20-1 and TRBJ2-1; 9 nucleotides agree with TRBD2. Germline V gene data show CDR1 as DFQATT and CDR2 as SNEGSKA (reference sequence). The CDR3 runs to 15 residues. The V gene end was trimmed by 0 bases and the J gene end by 7 bases; junction bases not matched to a gene: 7. The CDR3: CSARDLAGIGNEQFF. CDR3 in DNA: TGCAGTGCTAGAGATCTAGCGGGGATCGGGAATGAGCAGTTCTTC.

This clonotype was observed a handful of times. The rearrangement joins TRBV5-4 to TRBJ2-5; the D is unclear. Germline values: CDR1 SGHNT, CDR2 YYREEE (reference sequence). Trimming cost V 4 bases and J 3 bases, with 16 bases left between them. The CDR3 totals 15 residues. CDR3 protein: CASSPTSRVEETQYF. CDR3 sequence (DNA): TGTGCCAGCAGCCCGACGTCCCGGGTGGAAGAGACCCAGTACTTC.

This chain uses TRBV20-1 with TRBJ2-3; TRBD2 agrees at 10 bases. With 1 base clipped from V and 6 bases from J, the junction kept 7 bases outside the gene matches. Per germline, CDR1 DFQATT and CDR2 SNEGSKA (reference sequence). The CDR3 has 15 amino acids. CDR3 protein: CSARALGTSADTQYF. CDR3 coding DNA: TGCAGTGCTAGAGCCCTTGGGACTAGCGCCGATACGCAGTATTTT.

The chain joins TRBV7-3 to TRBJ2-5; D not resolved. From germline, CDR1 is SGHTA and CDR2 FQGTGA. This CDR3 has 14 residues. Trimming took off 5 bases at V and 0 bases at J, with 10 bases between the two ends. The CDR3 loop is CASSQNGNQETQYF. The CDR3 DNA reads as TGTGCCAGCAGCCAAAACGGCAACCAAGAGACCCAGTACTTC. The full variable domain, its missing parts supplied by reference TRBV7-3 and TRBJ2-5, is GAGVSQTPSNKVTEKGKYVELRCDPISGHTALYWYRQSLGQGPEFLIYFQGTGAADDSGLPNDRFFAVRPEGSVSTLKIQRTERGDSAVYLCASSQNGNQETQYFGPGTRLLVL.

Only a few counts were recorded for this clonotype. The chain has TRBV11-2 and TRBJ2-1; 7 nucleotides align to TRBD2. This CDR3 has 15 amino acids. Germline V gene data show CDR1 as SGHAT and CDR2 as FQNNGV. J was trimmed by 4 bases and V by 4 bases; bases with no gene match: 7. The DNA of the CDR3 is TGTGCCAGCAGCTGGGGGAGGGCATATTACAATGAGCAGTTCTTC. Protein sequence: CASSWGRAYYNEQFF.

This clonotype was detected many times. The gene calls are TRBV7-2 and TRBJ2-5, with D perhaps TRBD1 or TRBD2 (7 bases each). CDR1 is SGHTA and CDR2 is FQGNSA in the germline V gene. Trimming took off 10 bases at V and 2 bases at J, with 23 bases between the two ends. The CDR3 extends over 16 amino acids. CDR3 DNA: TGTGCCATCAGGGGGTGGGGCGGGGGACCACAAGAGACCCAGTACTTC. Its protein product is CAIRGWGGGPQETQYF.

This clonotype was detected only a few times. The chain recombines TRBV5-4 with TRBJ2-7; D is possibly TRBD2 (5 bases). Germline CDR1 and CDR2: SGHNT and YYREEE (reference sequence). Trimming took 0 bases from V and 5 from J, leaving 15 bases between them. This CDR3 spans 15 amino acids. CDR3 nucleotide sequence: TGTGCCAGCAGCTTGGCTCGCCGGGAAACCCACGAGCAGTACTTC. It translates to CASSLARRETHEQYF.

A few counts support this clonotype. The V and J genes are TRBV4-2 and TRBJ2-1; TRBD2 is a possible D gene (6 bases). CDR1 LGHNA and CDR2 YNFKEQ come from the germline V gene. Trimming cost V 6 bases and J 12 bases, with 18 bases left between them. The CDR3 loop spans 13 amino acids. This CDR3 reads CASRQSSGTRQFF. Here the CDR3 DNA reads TGTGCCAGCAGACAGTCTTCCGGGACTCGGCAGTTCTTC.

A few counts support this clonotype. The CDR3 spells CASSLSSRGSGETQYF. The CDR3 bases are TGTGCCAGCAGCTTATCTTCGCGAGGATCGGGAGAGACCCAGTACTTC. J is TRBJ2-5 and V is TRBV7-9; D gene unclear. V shed 2 bases and J shed 4 bases, with 17 bases lying between them. CDR1 SEHNR and CDR2 FQNEAQ come from the germline V gene (reference sequence). The CDR3 loop spans 16 amino acids.

The chain uses TRBV20-1 and TRBJ1-5; perhaps TRBD1 as D (5 bases). V was shortened by 6 bases and J by 5 bases, with 20 bases between the two germline ends. This CDR3 comprises 15 residues. Looked up from germline, CDR1 is DFQATT and CDR2 is SNEGSKA (reference sequence). The CDR3, as DNA: TGCAGTGCGACCCAGGGCGGGCGAGATGATCAGCCCCAGCATTTT. It yields the protein CSATQGGRDDQPQHF.

The chain has TRBV24-1 and TRBJ2-4, with TRBD1 identical over 7 bases. The CDR3 has 14 residues. The germline V gene has CDR1 KGHDR and CDR2 SFDVKD. Trimming removed 3 bases from V and 8 bases from J; junction bases left unmatched: 6. Here the CDR3 DNA reads TGTGCCACCAGTGATGGGGGCCAGGGGGACATTCAGTACTTC. Translation gives CATSDGGQGDIQYF.

CDR3 bases: TGTGCCAGCAGTTCCAGGACAGCCCAAGAGACCCAGTACTTC. It encodes CASSSRTAQETQYF. The genes are TRBV27 and TRBJ2-5, with TRBD1 as a possible D gene (6 bases). CDR1 MNHEY and CDR2 SMNVEV come from the germline V gene (reference sequence). The V gene lost 4 bases and the J gene lost 1 base, with 10 bases spanning the gap. This CDR3 contains 14 residues.

This clonotype came up many times. The J gene is TRBJ2-2, the V gene TRBV7-9; 7 bases map to TRBD1. From germline, CDR1 is SEHNR and CDR2 FQNEAQ (reference sequence). The CDR3 sequence is 15 residues long. After removal of 8 bases from V and 5 bases from J, the junction contained 11 bases not matched to a gene. CDR3 in amino acids: CASGTPQGVTGELFF. In DNA, the CDR3 is TGTGCCAGCGGAACCCCGCAGGGGGTGACCGGGGAGCTGTTTTTT.